This section outlines one T cell receptor (beta chain) sequence together with its context. It has no known antigen specificity. Base qualities are not recorded, but no much larger clone differs from it by a single base. These data come from a study of CD4+ T cells in melanoma (dated by TCRdb to about 2022). Context from the whole study: The study examined neoantigen-specific CD4+ T cells in human melanoma.

Library preparation employed the immunoSEQ multiplex PCR assay. TCRdb's version of the immuneACCESS table is confined to in-frame rearrangements and falls short of the full clone set. An unresolved V gene accounts for under half of the shortfall where checked; the remainder is of unknown origin. The sample records roughly 18,000 clones, 80% to 90% of which are singletons. The ten largest clones add up to around 5.1% of the sample. V was cut back by 0 bases and J by 2 bases, leaving a gap of 13 bases between them. From the cysteine through the phenylalanine, the CDR3 covers 16 amino acids. Only the CDR3 part of the read is kept: 48 bases, read in frame from the first base. Via the germline V gene, CDR1 is SGHRS and CDR2 YFSETQ. The donors were melanoma patients. Study-wide conclusions, independent of this receptor: According to the report, neoantigen-specific CD4+ T cells in melanoma displayed diverse differentiation states. The report described a correlation between neoantigen-specific CD4+ T cells and the function of CD8+ T cells, macrophages and B cells.

This receptor was identified in a human donor with melanoma. This chain is built from TRBV5-1 and TRBJ2-3; a weak D assignment points to TRBD2 (5 bases agree). The sequenced sample was cells from a culture (not recorded whether cultured in vitro). CDR3 region: CASSLAGSGFTDTQYF. The base sequence is TGCGCCAGCAGCTTGGCGGGGAGCGGTTTCACAGATACGCAGTATTTT.